Presented here are 17 T cell receptor beta chains from one specimen sequenced in a study of shared clonotypes between healthy human individuals (dated by TCRdb to about 2020). Library construction relied on the immunoSEQ multiplex PCR assay. In its TCRdb copy, this immuneACCESS table keeps in-frame sequences only and misses some clones. Where compared with another copy, unresolved V genes explain less than half of these, and the others have no known cause. The sample includes millions of clones, with 85% to 95% observed a single time. Approximately 0.4% of the sample is taken by the ten largest. Source material: naive CD4+ T cells from PBMCs. Interpreted using the paper, the cell subset or site label stands for: CD45RA+ positively selected. These receptors all come from a young man in good health. Some clones in this sample may be carry-over from other donors' samples.

The chain links TRBV30 to TRBJ1-2; D is perhaps TRBD1 (5 bases). V was shortened by 5 bases and J by 3 bases, with 13 bases between the two germline ends. Germline V gene sequence: CDR1 GTSNPN, CDR2 SVGIG (reference sequence). This CDR3 region has 13 residues. The CDR3: CAWVRRDDYGYTF. Written as DNA, the CDR3 is TGTGCCTGGGTCCGCAGGGACGACTATGGCTACACCTTC.

Of note for this clone: Other nucleotide sequences in the sample specify the same CDR3. The CDR3: CASSLAVAGRTDTQYF. The CDR3 DNA follows: TGCGCCAGCAGCTTGGCTGTAGCGGGCCGCACAGATACGCAGTATTTT. The J gene is TRBJ2-3, the V gene TRBV5-1; TRBD2 matches at 7 bases. The J segment lost 1 base and the V segment lost 0 bases, leaving 5 bases of the junction unmatched. Per germline, CDR1 SGHRS and CDR2 YFSETQ. This CDR3 is 16 amino acids long.

The chain has TRBV28 and TRBJ2-1; 11 nucleotides line up with TRBD2. Trimming cost V 3 bases and J 7 bases; bases outside gene matches: 8. CDR3 length equals 16 residues. Germline V gene data show CDR1 as MDHEN and CDR2 as SYDVKM. CDR3 DNA sequence: TGTGCCAGCAGTTTCTCGGGACTAGCGGAGAGGAATGAGCAGTTCTTC. Translated, it gives CASSFSGLAERNEQFF.

This chain joins TRBV7-3 and TRBJ2-1; 10 nucleotides align to TRBD2. This CDR3 is built from 17 residues. Trimming took 5 bases from V and 4 from J; bases not matched to a gene: 11. The germline V gene has CDR1 SGHTA and CDR2 FQGTGA. The chain's CDR3 is CASSPGPPSGGYNEQFF. The CDR3 coding sequence is TGTGCCAGCAGCCCGGGCCCCCCTAGCGGGGGTTACAATGAGCAGTTCTTC.

The CDR3 sequence is CASSLFVKLFF. Here the CDR3 DNA reads TGTGCCAGCAGCTTGTTTGTAAAACTGTTTTTT. The chain combines TRBV5-8 with TRBJ1-4; D is unresolved. The CDR3 totals 11 residues. Germline CDR1 SGHTS, CDR2 YDEGEE. Trimming took off 1 base at V and 10 bases at J, with 5 bases between the two ends.

V is TRBV7-8 and J is TRBJ1-2; maybe TRBD1 (5 bases). Trimming took off 2 bases at V and 9 bases at J, with 16 bases between the two ends. Germline CDR1 SGHVS, CDR2 FQNEAQ. The CDR3 runs 14 residues. CDR3 sequence reads: CASSLRRDLGSYTF. CDR3 coding DNA: TGTGCCAGCAGCTTACGGCGGGACCTCGGAAGCTACACCTTC.

The V call is TRBV19, the J call TRBJ1-5; D is unresolved. Germline values: CDR1 LNHDA, CDR2 SQIVND (reference sequence). CDR3 size: 16 residues. V was pared by 2 bases and J by 3 bases, with 14 bases between. The chain's CDR3 is CASSIHGEGANQPQHF. For the CDR3, the DNA is TGTGCCAGTAGTATACACGGGGAAGGAGCCAATCAGCCCCAGCATTTT.

V is TRBV9 and J is TRBJ2-5; the D gene is possibly TRBD1 (6 bases). The V gene lost 4 bases and the J gene lost 4 bases, with 17 bases spanning the gap. Germline V gene lookup returns CDR1 SGDLS and CDR2 YYNGEE. The CDR3 contains 15 residues. The DNA of the CDR3 is TGTGCCAGCAGCCCACGCACTGGACAGATAGAGACCCAGTACTTC. Protein sequence: CASSPRTGQIETQYF. Full variable domain (rest looked up from reference TRBV9 and TRBJ2-5): DSGVTQTPKHLITATGQRVTLRCSPRSGDLSVYWYQQSLDQGLQFLIQYYNGEERAKGNILERFSAQQFPDLHSELNLSSLELGDSALYFCASSPRTGQIETQYFGPGTRLLVL.

The genes are TRBV5-8 and TRBJ1-2; the D gene is possibly TRBD1 (5 bases). The germline gives CDR1 SGHTS, CDR2 YDEGEE. Trimming left V 4 bases short and J 2 bases short, with 12 bases between. This CDR3 is built from 14 residues. CDR3 in amino acids: CASSTRDGNYGYTF. The CDR3 DNA is TGTGCCAGCAGCACGAGGGACGGGAACTATGGCTACACCTTC. Variable domain in full (rest from reference TRBV5-8 and TRBJ1-2): EAGVTQSPTHLIKTRGQQATLRCSPISGHTSVYWYQQALGLGLQFLLWYDEGEERNRGNFPPRFSGRQFPNYSSELNVNALELEDSALYLCASSTRDGNYGYTFGSGTRLTVV.

The gene calls are TRBV4-2 and TRBJ1-1; tentative D call: TRBD1 (5 bases). The ends were cut back, 3 bases at V and 12 bases at J, with 17 bases in the middle. Germline CDR1 is LGHNA and CDR2 is YNFKEQ. CDR3 length: 13 amino acids. The CDR3 DNA follows: TGTGCCAGCAGCCACCCGGGGGGTCGCGGGACTTTCTTT. It specifies CASSHPGGRGTFF.

The chain joins TRBV10-3 to TRBJ2-2, with a weak D call TRBD1 (6 bases). Germline CDR1 reads ENHRY; CDR2 reads SYGVKD. With 3 bases removed from V and 4 bases from J, the gap between germline ends came to 18 bases. The CDR3 runs to 17 residues. CDR3 region: CAISDPADYRATGELFF. CDR3 in DNA: TGTGCCATCAGTGATCCCGCCGACTACAGGGCCACCGGGGAGCTGTTTTTT.

The chain recombines TRBV4-2 with TRBJ2-1; D unclear. The CDR3 is made up of 14 amino acids. Trimming took 0 bases from V and 7 from J, leaving 10 bases between them. Germline values: CDR1 LGHNA, CDR2 YNFKEQ. As DNA, the CDR3 is TGTGCCAGCAGCCAAGACGCCTACTTGAATGAGCAGTTCTTC. Translated, it gives CASSQDAYLNEQFF.

The gene calls are TRBV7-9 and TRBJ1-2, with TRBD1 as a possible D gene (6 bases). There are 13 residues in the CDR3. In germline, CDR1 is SEHNR, CDR2 FQNEAQ (reference sequence). The V end lost 4 bases, the J end lost 8 bases, and 14 bases lay between the germline ends. CDR3 sequence (DNA): TGTGCCAGCAGCTGGGGGCAGGGATGGGGCTACACCTTC. The encoded protein is CASSWGQGWGYTF.

The rearrangement joins TRBV6-5 to TRBJ2-1; D assignment may be TRBD1 or TRBD2 (7 bases each). There are 13 residues in the CDR3. V lost 9 bases and J 8 bases, leaving 17 bases between the germline ends. Germline values: CDR1 MNHEY, CDR2 SVGAGI. CDR3 nucleotides: TGTGCCAGTAGGCGGCAGGGGGGGCATGAGCAGTTCTTC. Translating it yields CASRRQGGHEQFF.

This sequence joins TRBV5-4 and TRBJ2-2; D not certain. Germline CDR1 is SGHNT and CDR2 is YYREEE (reference sequence). CDR3 length equals 17 residues. The germline V and J ends were trimmed by 1 base and 4 bases, with 17 bases remaining between them. CDR3 DNA: TGTGCCAGCAGCTTGAAGGTTGGGGTATCGGGCACCGGGGAGCTGTTTTTT. Protein product: CASSLKVGVSGTGELFF.

The rearrangement uses TRBV5-1 and TRBJ1-4; no clear D. CDR1 is SGHRS and CDR2 is YFSETQ in the germline V gene. V lost 2 bases, J lost 4 bases, and 12 bases lay in between. The CDR3 sequence is 15 residues long. CDR3 bases: TGCGCCAGCAGCTTTGGGTCGTCCGGTAATGAAAAACTGTTTTTT. This sequence encodes CASSFGSSGNEKLFF.

A note on this clone: This sample also contains other DNA sequences that code for the same CDR3. The CDR3 DNA follows: TGTGCCAGCAGCTTAGTCCGGGATACGCAGTATTTT. Translating it yields CASSLVRDTQYF. This chain links TRBV7-2 with TRBJ2-3, with D hard to call. Deletions cut 1 base from V and 6 bases from J, with 5 bases between. Germline V gives CDR1 SGHTA, CDR2 FQGNSA. The CDR3 is made up of 12 amino acids.